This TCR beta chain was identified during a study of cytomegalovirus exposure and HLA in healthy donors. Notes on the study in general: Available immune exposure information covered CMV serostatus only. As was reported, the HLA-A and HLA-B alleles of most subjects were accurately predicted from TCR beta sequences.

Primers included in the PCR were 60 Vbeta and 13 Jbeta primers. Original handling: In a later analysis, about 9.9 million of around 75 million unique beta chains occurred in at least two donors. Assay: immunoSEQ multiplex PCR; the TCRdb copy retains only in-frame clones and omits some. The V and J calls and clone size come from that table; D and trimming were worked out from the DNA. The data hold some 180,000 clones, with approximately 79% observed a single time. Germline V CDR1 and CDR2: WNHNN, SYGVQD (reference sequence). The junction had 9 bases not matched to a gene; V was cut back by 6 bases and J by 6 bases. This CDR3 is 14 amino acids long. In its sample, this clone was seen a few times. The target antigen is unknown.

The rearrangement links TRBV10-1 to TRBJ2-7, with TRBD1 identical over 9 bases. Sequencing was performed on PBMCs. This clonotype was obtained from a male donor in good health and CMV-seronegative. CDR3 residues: CASRAGTGSREQYF. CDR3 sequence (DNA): TGCGCCAGCAGAGCCGGGACAGGGAGCCGCGAGCAGTACTTC.